This TCR beta chain stems from a study of blood T cell repertoires in COVID-19. The CDR3 covers 16 residues. The V and J ends lost 5 bases and 2 bases, in that order; junction bases with no gene match: 11. From germline, CDR1 is MDHEN and CDR2 SYDVKM. In the study's own analysis: Counts of nucleated cells, estimated from reference gene primer amplification, were obtained. TCRdb keeps only in-frame clones here, not all; method: immunoSEQ multiplex PCR. The V and J calls and the clone size are those of that table, but D and trimming were determined from the DNA. The top ten hold nearly 25% of the sample, which has around 100,000 clones, about 84% seen once.

Sequencing input: peripheral blood. The TCR comes from a human donor in a cohort sampled during active COVID-19. This sequence joins TRBV28 and TRBJ1-1; 7 bases are shared with TRBD1. CDR3 residues: CASSPRTGTINTEAFF. The CDR3, as DNA: TGTGCCAGCAGTCCCCGGACAGGAACAATTAACACTGAAGCTTTCTTT.